The 5 T cell receptor beta chains in this list originate from one sample, sequenced in a study of shared T cell receptors in the human thymus (dated by TCRdb to the early 2020s). The protocol used for the library was the immunoSEQ multiplex PCR assay. TCRdb took this table from immuneACCESS and kept in-frame rearrangements with V and J called. Such tables lack part of the clones; where checked against another copy, unresolved V genes explain under half of the gap, and the rest is unexplained. This sample comprises over 450,000 clones, 75% to 85% of them detected only once. About 0.013% of the sample is held by the ten biggest clonotypes. The same specimen was also included in a second study, on human thymus T cells.

Sequencing input: thymocytes. These receptors came from a boy under two years old with a congenital heart defect. Donor details come from another sample of the same person, matched by shared clones.

The chain joins TRBV15 to TRBJ2-1; 10 nucleotides match TRBD1. The CDR3 is made up of 15 amino acids. The germline V gene has CDR1 LNHNV and CDR2 YYDKDF (reference sequence). J was trimmed by 5 bases and V by 3 bases; bases with no gene match: 4. The CDR3 DNA reads TGTGCCACCAGCAGGCCGGGACAGGGGAACAATGAGCAGTTCTTC. The encoded protein is CATSRPGQGNNEQFF.

The chain combines TRBV5-6 with TRBJ1-3, with TRBD1 as a possible D gene (6 bases). Germline CDR1 reads SGHDT; CDR2 reads YYEEEE. The V and J ends lost 4 bases and 4 bases respectively, with 15 bases between them. The CDR3 sequence is 15 residues long. The CDR3: CASSVQGVSGNTIYF. CDR3 DNA sequence: TGTGCCAGCAGCGTACAGGGAGTTTCAGGAAACACCATATATTTT.

The chain links TRBV28 to TRBJ2-1; TRBD2 might be the D (6 bases). The CDR3 consists of 14 residues. Germline V gene sequence: CDR1 MDHEN, CDR2 SYDVKM. With 0 bases removed from V and 7 bases from J, the gap between germline ends came to 10 bases. The CDR3 reads CASSLWTRRNEQFF. The CDR3 DNA is TGTGCCAGCAGTTTATGGACTAGAAGGAATGAGCAGTTCTTC.

This clone was counted between two and nine times. This chain joins TRBV2 and TRBJ2-4; D might be TRBD2 (6 bases). Trimming cost V 4 bases and J 9 bases, with 13 bases left between them. Germline V gene data show CDR1 as SNHLY and CDR2 as FYNNEI. The length of the CDR3 is 13 residues. The CDR3 here is CASSGDTSFIQYF. In nucleotides, the CDR3 is TGTGCCAGCAGTGGGGATACTAGCTTCATTCAGTACTTC.

V and J are TRBV2 and TRBJ1-4; 8 positions match TRBD1. This CDR3 has 14 amino acids. Germline CDR1 SNHLY, CDR2 FYNNEI. V lost 6 bases to trimming and J lost 8 bases; unmatched junction nucleotides: 8. CDR3 bases: TGTGCCAGCAGGGATCAGGGGGCTAGCGAAAAACTGTTTTTT. Its protein product is CASRDQGASEKLFF.